What follows describes a single T cell receptor (beta chain). The data originate from a study of blood T cell repertoires in COVID-19. The wider study: Samples of COVID-19 (acute and convalescent) were obtained from the United States, Italy and Spain. The analysed material was cDNA or gDNA that came from T cells, B-cell-depleted T cells, or PBMCs.

Germline V gene sequence: CDR1 LNHDA, CDR2 SQIVND (reference sequence). J gave up 1 base and V 5 bases, and 0 bases lay outside the gene matches. This CDR3 has 14 amino acids. Per the original methods: Amplification of reference gene primers provided the estimated nucleated cell counts. Assay used: immunoSEQ multiplex PCR; TCRdb lists only in-frame clones, some missing. D and trimming were read from the DNA, whereas the V and J calls and clone size are those reported in that table. The table records approximately 60,000 clones, around 73% of them present only once. Seattle-derived patients entered the study during active infection and were followed longitudinally.

The sequencing sample was made of peripheral blood. The chain has TRBV19 and TRBJ1-5; TRBD1 agrees at 9 bases. This clonotype was obtained from a man between 60 and 75 years old with COVID-19, enrolled during active disease. The CDR3 sequence is CASSDRGSNQPQHF. CDR3 in DNA: TGTGCCAGTAGTGACAGGGGGAGCAATCAGCCCCAGCATTTT.